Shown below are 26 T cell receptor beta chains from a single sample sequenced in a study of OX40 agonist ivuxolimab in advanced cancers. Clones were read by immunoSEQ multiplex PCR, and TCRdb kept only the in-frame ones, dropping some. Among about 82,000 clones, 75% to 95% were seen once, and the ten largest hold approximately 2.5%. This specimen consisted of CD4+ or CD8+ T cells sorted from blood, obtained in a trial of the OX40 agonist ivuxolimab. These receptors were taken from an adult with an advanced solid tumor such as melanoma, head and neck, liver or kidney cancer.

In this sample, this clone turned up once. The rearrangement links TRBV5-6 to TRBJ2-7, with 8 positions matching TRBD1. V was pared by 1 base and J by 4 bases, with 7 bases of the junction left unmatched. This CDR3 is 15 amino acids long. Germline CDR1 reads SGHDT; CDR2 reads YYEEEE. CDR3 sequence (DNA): TGTGCCAGCAGCTTGCGCGTGACAGGGGCATACGAGCAGTACTTC. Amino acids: CASSLRVTGAYEQYF.

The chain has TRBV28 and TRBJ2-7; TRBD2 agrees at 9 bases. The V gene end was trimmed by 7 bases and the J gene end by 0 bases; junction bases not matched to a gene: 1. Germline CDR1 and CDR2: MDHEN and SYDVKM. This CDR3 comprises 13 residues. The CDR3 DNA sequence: TGTGCCAGCACTAGCGGGGACTCCTACGAGCAGTACTTC. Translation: CASTSGDSYEQYF.

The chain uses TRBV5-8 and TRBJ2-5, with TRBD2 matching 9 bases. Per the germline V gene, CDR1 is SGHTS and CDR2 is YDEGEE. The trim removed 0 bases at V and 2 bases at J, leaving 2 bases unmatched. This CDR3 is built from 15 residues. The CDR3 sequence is CASSLGLAEQETQYF. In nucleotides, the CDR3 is TGTGCCAGCAGCTTGGGACTAGCGGAGCAAGAGACCCAGTACTTC. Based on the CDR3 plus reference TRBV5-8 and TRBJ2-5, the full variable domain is EAGVTQSPTHLIKTRGQQATLRCSPISGHTSVYWYQQALGLGLQFLLWYDEGEERNRGNFPPRFSGRQFPNYSSELNVNALELEDSALYLCASSLGLAEQETQYFGPGTRLLVL.

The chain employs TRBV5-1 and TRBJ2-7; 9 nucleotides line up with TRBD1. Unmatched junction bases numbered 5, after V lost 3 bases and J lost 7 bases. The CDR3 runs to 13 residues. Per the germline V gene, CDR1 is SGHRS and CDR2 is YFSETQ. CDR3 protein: CASSSTGGGEQYF. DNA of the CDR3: TGCGCCAGCAGCTCAACAGGGGGCGGAGAGCAGTACTTC.

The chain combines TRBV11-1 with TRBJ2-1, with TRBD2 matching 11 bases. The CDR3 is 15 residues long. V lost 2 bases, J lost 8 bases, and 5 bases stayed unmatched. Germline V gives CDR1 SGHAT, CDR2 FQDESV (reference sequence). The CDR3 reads CASSLTSGSRYEQFF. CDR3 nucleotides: TGTGCCAGCAGCTTAACTAGCGGGAGTAGGTATGAGCAGTTCTTC.

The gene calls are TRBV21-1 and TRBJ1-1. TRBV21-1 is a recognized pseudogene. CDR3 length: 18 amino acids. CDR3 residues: CASSKARLGKGGETEAFF. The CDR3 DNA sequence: TGTGCCAGCAGCAAAGCTCGGCTGGGGAAAGGGGGGGAGACTGAAGCTTTCTTT.

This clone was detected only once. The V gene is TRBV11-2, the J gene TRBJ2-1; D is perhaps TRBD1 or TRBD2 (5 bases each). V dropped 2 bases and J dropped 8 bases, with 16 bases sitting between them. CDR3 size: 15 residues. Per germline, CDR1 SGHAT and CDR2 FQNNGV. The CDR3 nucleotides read TGTGCCAGCAGCTTAAGGGACCCGGGATCGTATGAGCAGTTCTTC. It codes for CASSLRDPGSYEQFF.

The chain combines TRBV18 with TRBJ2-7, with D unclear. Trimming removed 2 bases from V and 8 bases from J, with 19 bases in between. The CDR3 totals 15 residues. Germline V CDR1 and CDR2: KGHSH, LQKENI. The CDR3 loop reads CASSPRKADSNKQYF. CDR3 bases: TGTGCCAGCTCACCAAGAAAGGCCGACTCTAACAAGCAGTACTTC. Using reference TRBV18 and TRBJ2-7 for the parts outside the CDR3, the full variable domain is NAGVMQNPRHLVRRRGQEARLRCSPMKGHSHVYWYRQLPEEGLKFMVYLQKENIIDESGMPKERFSAEFPKEGPSILRIQQVVRGDSAAYFCASSPRKADSNKQYFGPGTRLTVT.

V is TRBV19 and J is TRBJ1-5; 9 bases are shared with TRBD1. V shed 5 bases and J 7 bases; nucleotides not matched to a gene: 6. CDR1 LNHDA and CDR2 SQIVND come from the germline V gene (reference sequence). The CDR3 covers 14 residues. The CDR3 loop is CASSPGTGWQPQHF. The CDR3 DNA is TGTGCCAGTAGTCCGGGGACAGGGTGGCAGCCCCAGCATTTT.

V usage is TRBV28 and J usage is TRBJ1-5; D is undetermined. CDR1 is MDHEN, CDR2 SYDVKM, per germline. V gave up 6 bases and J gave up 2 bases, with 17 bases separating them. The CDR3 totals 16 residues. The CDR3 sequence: CASRVGSLAGNQPQHF. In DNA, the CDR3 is TGTGCCAGCAGGGTGGGTTCCCTCGCCGGCAATCAGCCCCAGCATTTT.

CDR3 loop: CASSPGQARGGPQHF. The CDR3 DNA reads TGTGCCAGCAGCCCTGGACAGGCTCGGGGGGGGCCCCAGCATTTT. The chain links TRBV5-8 to TRBJ1-5, with TRBD1 identical over 7 bases. CDR3 length: 15 amino acids. Germline-derived CDR1 and CDR2 are SGHTS and YDEGEE. Trimming removed 4 bases from V and 9 bases from J; junction bases left unmatched: 13.

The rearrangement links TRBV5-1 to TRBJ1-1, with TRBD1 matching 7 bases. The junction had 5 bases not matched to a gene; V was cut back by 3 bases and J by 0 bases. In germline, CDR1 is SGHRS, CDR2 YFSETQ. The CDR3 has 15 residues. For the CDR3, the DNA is TGCGCCAGCAGCTCCGGGACAGTCATGAACACTGAAGCTTTCTTT. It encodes CASSSGTVMNTEAFF. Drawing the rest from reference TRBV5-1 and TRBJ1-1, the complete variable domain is KAGVTQTPRYLIKTRGQQVTLSCSPISGHRSVSWYQQTPGQGLQFLFEYFSETQRNKGNFPGRFSGRQFSNSRSEMNVSTLELGDSALYLCASSSGTVMNTEAFFGQGTRLTVV.

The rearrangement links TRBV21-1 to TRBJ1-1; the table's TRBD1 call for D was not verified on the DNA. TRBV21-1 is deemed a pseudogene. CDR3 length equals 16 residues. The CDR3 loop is CASSVRRQGSATEAFF. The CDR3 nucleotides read TGTGCCAGCAGCGTCCGTCGACAGGGAAGCGCCACTGAAGCTTTCTTT.

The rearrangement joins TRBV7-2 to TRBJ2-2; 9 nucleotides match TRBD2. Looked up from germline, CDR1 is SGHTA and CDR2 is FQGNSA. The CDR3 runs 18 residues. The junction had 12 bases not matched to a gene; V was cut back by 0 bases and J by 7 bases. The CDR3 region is CASSLALGGRASGGELFF. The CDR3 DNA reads TGTGCCAGCAGCTTAGCTCTGGGCGGGAGGGCCTCTGGCGGGGAGCTGTTTTTT.

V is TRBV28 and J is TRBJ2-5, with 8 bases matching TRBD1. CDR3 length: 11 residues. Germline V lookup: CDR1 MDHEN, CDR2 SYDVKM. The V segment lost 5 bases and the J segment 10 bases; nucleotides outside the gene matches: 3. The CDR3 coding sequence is TGTGCCAGCAGTGGACAGGGACGCCAGTACTTC. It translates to CASSGQGRQYF.

The CDR3 here is CASSFGTANTGELFF. The CDR3 DNA reads as TGTGCCAGCAGTTTCGGGACTGCGAACACCGGGGAGCTGTTTTTT. The chain recombines TRBV27 with TRBJ2-2, with D perhaps TRBD2 (6 bases). This CDR3 is 15 amino acids long. From germline, CDR1 is MNHEY and CDR2 SMNVEV (reference sequence). The V end was cut by 3 bases, the J end by 0 bases, with 8 bases between.

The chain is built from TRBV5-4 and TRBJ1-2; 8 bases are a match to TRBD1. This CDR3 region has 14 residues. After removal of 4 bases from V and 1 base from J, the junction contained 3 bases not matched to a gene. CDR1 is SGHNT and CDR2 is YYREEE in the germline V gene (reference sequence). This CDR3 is CASSQDRVNYGYTF. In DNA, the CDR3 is TGTGCCAGCAGCCAGGACAGGGTTAACTATGGCTACACCTTC.

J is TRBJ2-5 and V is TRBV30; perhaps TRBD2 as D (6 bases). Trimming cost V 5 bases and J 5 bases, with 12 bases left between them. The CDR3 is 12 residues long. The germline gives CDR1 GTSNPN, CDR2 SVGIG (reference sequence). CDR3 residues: CAWGDGGETQYF. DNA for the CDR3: TGTGCCTGGGGGGACGGAGGGGAGACCCAGTACTTC.

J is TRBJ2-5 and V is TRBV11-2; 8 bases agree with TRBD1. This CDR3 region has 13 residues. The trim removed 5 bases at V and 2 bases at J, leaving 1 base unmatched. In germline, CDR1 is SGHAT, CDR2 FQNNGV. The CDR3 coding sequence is TGTGCCAGCAGCCGGGACAGGCAAGAGACCCAGTACTTC. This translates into CASSRDRQETQYF.

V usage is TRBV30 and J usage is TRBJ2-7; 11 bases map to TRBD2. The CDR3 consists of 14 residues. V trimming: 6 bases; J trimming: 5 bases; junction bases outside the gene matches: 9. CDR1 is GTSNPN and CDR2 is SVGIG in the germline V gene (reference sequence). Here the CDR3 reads CACLPSGRINEQYF. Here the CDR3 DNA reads TGTGCCTGCCTCCCTAGCGGGAGGATAAACGAGCAGTACTTC. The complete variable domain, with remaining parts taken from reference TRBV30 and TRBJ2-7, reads SQTIHQWPATLVQPVGSPLSLECTVEGTSNPNLYWYRQAAGRGLQLLFYSVGIGQISSEVPQNLSASRPQDRQFILSSKKLLLSDSGFYLCACLPSGRINEQYFGPGTRLTVT.

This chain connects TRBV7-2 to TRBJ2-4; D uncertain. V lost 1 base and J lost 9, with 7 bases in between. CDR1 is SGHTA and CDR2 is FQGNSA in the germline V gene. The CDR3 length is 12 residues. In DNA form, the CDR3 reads TGTGCCAGCAGCTTAGTGCGTGGCATTCAGTACTTC. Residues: CASSLVRGIQYF. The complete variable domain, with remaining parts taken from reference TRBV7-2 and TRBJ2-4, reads GAGVSQSPSNKVTEKGKDVELRCDPISGHTALYWYRQSLGQGLEFLIYFQGNSAPDKSGLPSDRFSAERTGGSVSTLTIQRTQQEDSAVYLCASSLVRGIQYFGAGTRLSVL.

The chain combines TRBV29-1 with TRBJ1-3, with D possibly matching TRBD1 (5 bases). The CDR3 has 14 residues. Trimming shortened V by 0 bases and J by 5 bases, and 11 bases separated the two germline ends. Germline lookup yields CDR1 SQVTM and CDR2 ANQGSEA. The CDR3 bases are TGCAGCGTTGAAGAGGAAGGGGCCAGAAACACCATATATTTT. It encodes CSVEEEGARNTIYF.

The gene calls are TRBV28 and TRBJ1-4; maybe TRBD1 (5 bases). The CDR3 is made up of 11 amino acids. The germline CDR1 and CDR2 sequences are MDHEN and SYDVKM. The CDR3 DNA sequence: TGTGGGGCCGGGGCGCGCGAAAAACTGTTTTTT. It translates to CGAGAREKLFF.

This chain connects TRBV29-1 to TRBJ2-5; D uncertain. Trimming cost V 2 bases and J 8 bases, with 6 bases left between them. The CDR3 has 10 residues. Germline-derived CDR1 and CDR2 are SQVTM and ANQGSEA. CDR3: CSVESLTQYF. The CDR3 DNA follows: TGCAGCGTTGAATCCCTAACCCAGTACTTC.

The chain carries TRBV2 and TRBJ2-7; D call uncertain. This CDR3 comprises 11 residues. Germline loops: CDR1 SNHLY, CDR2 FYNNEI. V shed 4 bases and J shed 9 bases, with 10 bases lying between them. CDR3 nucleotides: TGTGCCAGCAGTGGTGCAATAGGGCAGTACTTC. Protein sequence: CASSGAIGQYF.

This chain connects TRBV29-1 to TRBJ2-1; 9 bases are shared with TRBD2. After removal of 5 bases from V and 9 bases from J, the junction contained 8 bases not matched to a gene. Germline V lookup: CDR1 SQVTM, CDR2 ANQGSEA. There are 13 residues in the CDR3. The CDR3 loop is CSVRSLAGSEQFF. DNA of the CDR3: TGCAGCGTTAGGAGTCTAGCGGGATCTGAGCAGTTCTTC.